The T cell receptor beta chain under discussion was sequenced for a study of T cell responses to AZD1222 COVID-19 vaccine (dated by TCRdb to the early 2020s). For context, the study as a whole: AZD1222 recipients with second doses at about 4 weeks or about 12 weeks were pooled, because spike-specific TCR depth and breadth did not differ between schedules. A total of 230 to 250 trial participants underwent TCR sequencing, of whom 200 to 220 received two doses of AZD1222 and 26 received two doses of the MenACWY control vaccine. Trial participants were enrolled by age into subgroups of 18-55, 56-69 and 70-plus years, and around 140, 26 and 57 TCR-sequenced participants, respectively, were included in these subgroups. The paper as a whole reports these results and caveats: Participants were mostly white British and included more females than males, and it was suggested by the authors that clonal diversity may have been underestimated. Because no day 14 peak-response samples were available, repertoires were characterized only after the peak T cell response. The vaccine-associated CD4 TCRs covered the entire spike protein, and the dominant responses fell in regions 160-218 and 743-854. Spike-specific TCR breadth and depth rose significantly after two AZD1222 doses compared with day 0 and with MenACWY recipients. Conclusions about previously exposed vaccinees are limited, since just five or six AZD1222 recipients were seropositive for SARS-CoV-2 at baseline. Reportedly, almost half of the unique spike-specific TCRs recognized epitopes lying outside the regions that are mutated in the B.1.351 and B.1.1.7 variants. The 56-69-year group was small, and its depth increase did not reach significance, likely because of low power.

The time point label on this specimen signifies: baseline before first vaccination. Vaccinee samples were obtained from the UK trials COV001 and COV002, which included a single-blind randomized controlled phase 2/3 trial of AZD1222 (ChAdOx1 nCoV-19) in healthy adults. For TCRbeta chain sequencing, PBMC samples from trial participants were taken at day 0 and at day 28 after the second dose. The CDR3 regions of human TCRbeta chains were analyzed by immunosequencing. As for how the authors treated the data: TCRs in the repertoires were compared against a reference library of SARS-CoV-2-specific TCRs that had been generated with the MIRA antigen-specificity platform. Breadth was defined as the fraction of unique TCRs that were SARS-CoV-2-associated, and depth was defined as the fraction of total T cells that were SARS-CoV-2-associated. Using the MIRA data, every spike-specific TCR was mapped to the spike region that the TCR reacted to and assigned to either a CD4 or a CD8 class. Log10-transformed breadth and depth values were compared by one-way ANOVA with Sidak's multiple comparisons tests. As stored in TCRdb, this immuneACCESS dataset retains in-frame rearrangements with V and J assigned. A fraction of the clones does not appear; measured against another copy, unresolved V genes explain less than half of the discrepancy, and the remainder lacks a known reason. From that table come the V and J calls and clone size; the DNA was used to work out D and trimming. In this sample the table shows about 100,000 clones, more than 75% of which occur a single time. 15% to 20% of the sample goes to the ten largest clones.

On this clone: Its specific antigen is unknown. Base qualities are not at hand, and no much larger clone is one base apart.

V sheds 5 bases and J sheds 4 bases, leaving 6 bases between their ends. Per the germline V gene (reference sequence), MNHEY is the CDR1 and SMNVEV is the CDR2. The CDR3 covers 13 residues, taking in both the cysteine and the phenylalanine. The retained sequence is limited to the CDR3, 39 bases, with the frame set at the first base. This chain joins TRBV27 to TRBJ1-6, with an unclear D gene assignment. The sample consisted of peripheral blood, taken on day 0 of AZD1222 vaccination. The sequence was obtained from an adult in good health. The CDR3 reads as follows: CASSPNYNSPLHF. The nucleotide sequence is given as TGTGCCAGCAGTCCAAATTATAATTCACCCCTCCACTTT.